This TCR beta chain was obtained from a study of cytomegalovirus exposure and HLA in healthy donors. V lost 3 bases, J lost 2 bases, and 10 bases lay in between. The germline CDR1 and CDR2 sequences are LNHDA and SQIVND (reference sequence). This CDR3 comprises 14 residues. PCR employed 60 Vbeta and 13 Jbeta primers. Assay: immunoSEQ multiplex PCR; the TCRdb copy retains only in-frame clones and omits some. The data hold almost 200,000 clones, with roughly three quarters observed a single time. Findings of the study overall: Another analysis was done later, and it associated more than 15,000 TCR beta sequences with HLA alleles at 0.05 false discovery rate.

Of note for this clone: Its antigen is currently unknown.

Sequencing input: PBMCs. The receptor comes from a male donor in good health and CMV-seropositive. The rearrangement links TRBV19 to TRBJ1-1; D might be TRBD1 (5 bases). CDR3 bases: TGTGCCAGTAGTATCCTGACAGTTAACACTGAAGCTTTCTTT. It encodes CASSILTVNTEAFF.